This TCR beta chain was sequenced for a study of blood T cell repertoires in COVID-19. Across the whole study: Specimens from acute and convalescent COVID-19 originated in the United States, Italy and Spain. From T cells, B-cell-depleted T cells, or PBMCs came the material, which was cDNA or gDNA.

V lost 10 bases and J 9 bases, leaving 22 bases between the germline ends. The CDR3 spans 14 residues. Per the germline V gene, CDR1 is MDHEN and CDR2 is SYDVKM. Under the authors' procedure: Quantification of nucleated cells was approximated via reference gene primer amplification. Produced via immunoSEQ multiplex PCR; TCRdb's table is partial and in-frame only. That table is the source of V, J and clone size, and D and trimming were worked out from the DNA. Among 150,000 or so clones listed, 86% were seen once. The rearrangement links TRBV28 to TRBJ2-1; tentative D call: TRBD1 (7 bases). Sequencing was performed on peripheral blood. The origin of this receptor is a man in his late teens or twenties with acute or convalescent COVID-19. The CDR3 spells CAIIPAGGLSEQFF. CDR3 nucleotides: TGTGCCATCATACCCGCAGGGGGGCTAAGTGAGCAGTTCTTC. The whole variable domain, filled in from reference TRBV28 and TRBJ2-1, reads DVKVTQSSRYLVKRTGEKVFLECVQDMDHENMFWYRQDPGLGLRLIYFSYDVKMKEKGDIPEGYSVSREKKERFSLILESASTNQTSMYLCAIIPAGGLSEQFFGPGTRLTVL.